This T cell receptor beta chain was obtained from a study of T cell responses to AZD1222 COVID-19 vaccine. Study conclusions and caveats: The study identified only five to seven AZD1222 recipients as seropositive at baseline. Across the whole spike, CD4 TCRs peaked at regions 160-218 and 743-854.

Trimming left V 0 bases short and J 1 base short, with 7 bases between. The CDR3 runs 14 residues. CDR1 is SGHRS, CDR2 YFSETQ, per germline. Of note for this clone: Antigen specificity is unknown.

The protocol was immunoSEQ multiplex PCR, while the TCRdb copy is restricted to in-frame clones and leaves out a portion. The repertoire holds about 110,000 clones, with approximately 89% as singletons. This TCR came from an adult in good health. The sequencing used peripheral blood, collected on day 0 of MenACWY control vaccination. The rearrangement uses TRBV5-1 and TRBJ2-5; D may be TRBD2 (5 bases). CDR3 loop: CASSLAGSQETQYF. The CDR3 DNA reads TGCGCCAGCAGCTTGGCGGGGAGCCAAGAGACCCAGTACTTC.